This T cell receptor (beta chain) is drawn from a study of T cell responses to AZD1222 COVID-19 vaccine. Germline V CDR1 and CDR2: SGHAT, FQNNGV. The V and J ends lost 6 bases and 4 bases, in that order; junction bases with no gene match: 2. There are 13 residues in the CDR3. Measured with immunoSEQ multiplex PCR; TCRdb has only the in-frame clones, and not every one. The sample consists of about 120,000 clones, about nine tenths of them appearing once. The material sequenced was peripheral blood, taken on day 0 of AZD1222 vaccination. The rearrangement uses TRBV11-2 and TRBJ2-5; 10 positions agree with TRBD1. This clonotype was sampled from an adult in good health. The CDR3 protein is CASRTGGIETQYF. CDR3 DNA sequence: TGTGCCAGCAGGACAGGGGGCATAGAGACCCAGTACTTC. Filled out from reference TRBV11-2 and TRBJ2-5, the complete variable domain reads EAGVAQSPRYKIIEKRQSVAFWCNPISGHATLYWYQQILGQGPKLLIQFQNNGVVDDSQLPKDRFSAERLKGVDSTLKIQPAKLEDSAVYLCASRTGGIETQYFGPGTRLLVL.